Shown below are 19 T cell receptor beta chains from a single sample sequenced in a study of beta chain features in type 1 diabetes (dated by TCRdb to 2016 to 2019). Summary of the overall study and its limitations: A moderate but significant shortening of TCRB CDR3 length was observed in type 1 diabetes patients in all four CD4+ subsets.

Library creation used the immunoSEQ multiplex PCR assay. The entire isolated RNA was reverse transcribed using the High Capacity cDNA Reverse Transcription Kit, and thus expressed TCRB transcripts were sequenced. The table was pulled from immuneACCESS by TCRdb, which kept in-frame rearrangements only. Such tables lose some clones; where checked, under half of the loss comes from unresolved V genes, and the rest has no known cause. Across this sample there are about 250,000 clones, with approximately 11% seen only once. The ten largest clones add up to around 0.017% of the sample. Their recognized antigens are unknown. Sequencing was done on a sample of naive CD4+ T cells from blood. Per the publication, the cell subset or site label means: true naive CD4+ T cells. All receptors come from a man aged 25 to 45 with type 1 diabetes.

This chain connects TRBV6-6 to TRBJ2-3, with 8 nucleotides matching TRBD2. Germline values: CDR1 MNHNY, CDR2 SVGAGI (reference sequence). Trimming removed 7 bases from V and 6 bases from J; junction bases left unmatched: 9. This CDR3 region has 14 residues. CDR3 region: CASTTGGAVDTQYF. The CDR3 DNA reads TGTGCCAGCACCACGGGGGGGGCAGTGGATACGCAGTATTTT.

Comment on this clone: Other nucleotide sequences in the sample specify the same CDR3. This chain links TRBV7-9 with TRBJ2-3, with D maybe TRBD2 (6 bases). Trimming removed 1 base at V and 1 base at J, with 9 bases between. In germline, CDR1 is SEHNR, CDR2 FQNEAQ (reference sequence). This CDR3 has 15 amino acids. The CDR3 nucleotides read TGTGCCAGCAGCTTAGGGAGGGCGGGCACAGATACGCAGTATTTT. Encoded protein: CASSLGRAGTDTQYF. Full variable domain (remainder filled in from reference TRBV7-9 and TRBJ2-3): DTGVSQNPRHKITKRGQNVTFRCDPISEHNRLYWYRQTLGQGPEFLTYFQNEAQLEKSRLLSDRFSAERPKGSFSTLEIQRTEQGDSAMYLCASSLGRAGTDTQYFGPGTRLTVL.

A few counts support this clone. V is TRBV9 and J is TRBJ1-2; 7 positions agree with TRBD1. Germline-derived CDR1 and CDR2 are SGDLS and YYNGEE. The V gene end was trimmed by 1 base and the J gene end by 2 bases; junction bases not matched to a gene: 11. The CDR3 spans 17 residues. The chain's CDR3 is CASSVSPTGTDNYGYTF. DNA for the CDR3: TGTGCCAGCAGCGTAAGCCCCACCGGGACAGACAACTATGGCTACACCTTC.

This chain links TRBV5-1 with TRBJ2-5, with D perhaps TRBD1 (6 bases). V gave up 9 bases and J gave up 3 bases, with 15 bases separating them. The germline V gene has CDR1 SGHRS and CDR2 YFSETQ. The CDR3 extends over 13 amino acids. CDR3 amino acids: CATRSPGEETQYF. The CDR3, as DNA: TGCGCCACCCGATCCCCAGGGGAAGAGACCCAGTACTTC.

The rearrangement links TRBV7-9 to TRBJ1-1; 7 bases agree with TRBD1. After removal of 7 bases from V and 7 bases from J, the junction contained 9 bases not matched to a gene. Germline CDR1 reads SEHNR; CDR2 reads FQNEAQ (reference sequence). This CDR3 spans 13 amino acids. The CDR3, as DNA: TGTGCCAGCATCCGTACAGGGGACGGTGAAGCTTTCTTT. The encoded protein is CASIRTGDGEAFF.

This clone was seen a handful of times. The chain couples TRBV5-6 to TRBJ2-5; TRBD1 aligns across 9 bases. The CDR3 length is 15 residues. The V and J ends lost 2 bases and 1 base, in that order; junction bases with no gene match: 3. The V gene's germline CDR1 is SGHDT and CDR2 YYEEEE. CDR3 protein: CASSFLGQGQETQYF. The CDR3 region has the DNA TGTGCCAGCAGCTTCCTGGGACAGGGCCAAGAGACCCAGTACTTC.

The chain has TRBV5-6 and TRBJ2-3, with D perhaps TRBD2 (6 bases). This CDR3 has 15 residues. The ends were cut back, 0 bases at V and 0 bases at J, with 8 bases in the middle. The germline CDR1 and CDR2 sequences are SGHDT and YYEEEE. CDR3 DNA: TGTGCCAGCAGCTTGGGGGGGAGGAGCACAGATACGCAGTATTTT. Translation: CASSLGGRSTDTQYF.

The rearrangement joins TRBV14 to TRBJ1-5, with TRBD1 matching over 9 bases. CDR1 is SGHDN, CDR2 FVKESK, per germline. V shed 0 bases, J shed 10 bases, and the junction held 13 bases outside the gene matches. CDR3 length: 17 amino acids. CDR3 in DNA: TGTGCCAGCAGCCAAGACAGGGGGGACAGGGCCCTCCCACCCCAGCATTTT. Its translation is CASSQDRGDRALPPQHF. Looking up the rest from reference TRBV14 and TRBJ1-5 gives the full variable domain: EAGVTQFPSHSVIEKGQTVTLRCDPISGHDNLYWYRRVMGKEIKFLLHFVKESKQDESGMPNNRFLAERTGGTYSTLKVQPAELEDSGVYFCASSQDRGDRALPPQHFGDGTRLSIL.

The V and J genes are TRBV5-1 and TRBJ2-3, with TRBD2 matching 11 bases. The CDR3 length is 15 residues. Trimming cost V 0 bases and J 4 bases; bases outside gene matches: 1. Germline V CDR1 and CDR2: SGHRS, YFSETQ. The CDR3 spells CASSLGLAGSDTQYF. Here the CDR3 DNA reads TGCGCCAGCAGCTTGGGACTAGCGGGGTCAGATACGCAGTATTTT. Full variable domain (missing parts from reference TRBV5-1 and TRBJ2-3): KAGVTQTPRYLIKTRGQQVTLSCSPISGHRSVSWYQQTPGQGLQFLFEYFSETQRNKGNFPGRFSGRQFSNSRSEMNVSTLELGDSALYLCASSLGLAGSDTQYFGPGTRLTVL.

The CDR3 sequence: CATSRVPGAYEQYF. The CDR3 DNA reads as TGTGCCACCAGCAGAGTCCCAGGCGCCTACGAGCAGTACTTC. The chain has TRBV15 and TRBJ2-7; D is ambiguous. The germline V and J ends were trimmed by 1 base and 2 bases, with 9 bases remaining between them. CDR1 LNHNV and CDR2 YYDKDF come from the germline V gene (reference sequence). There are 14 residues in the CDR3.

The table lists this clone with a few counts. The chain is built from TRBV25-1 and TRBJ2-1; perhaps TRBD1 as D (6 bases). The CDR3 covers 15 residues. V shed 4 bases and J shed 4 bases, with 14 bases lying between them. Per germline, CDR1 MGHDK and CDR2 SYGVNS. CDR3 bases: TGTGCCAGCAGTGCGCCGACAGGCCCATACAATGAGCAGTTCTTC. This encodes CASSAPTGPYNEQFF.

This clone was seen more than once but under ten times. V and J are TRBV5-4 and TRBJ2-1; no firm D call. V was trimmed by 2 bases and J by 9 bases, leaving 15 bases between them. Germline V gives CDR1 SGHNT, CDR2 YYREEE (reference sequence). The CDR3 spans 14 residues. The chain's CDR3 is CASSLDWNGGEQFF. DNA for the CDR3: TGTGCCAGCAGCTTAGACTGGAACGGCGGTGAGCAGTTCTTC. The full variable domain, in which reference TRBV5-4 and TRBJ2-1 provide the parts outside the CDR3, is ETGVTQSPTHLIKTRGQQVTLRCSSQSGHNTVSWYQQALGQGPQFIFQYYREEENGRGNFPPRFSGLQFPNYSSELNVNALELDDSALYLCASSLDWNGGEQFFGPGTRLTVL.

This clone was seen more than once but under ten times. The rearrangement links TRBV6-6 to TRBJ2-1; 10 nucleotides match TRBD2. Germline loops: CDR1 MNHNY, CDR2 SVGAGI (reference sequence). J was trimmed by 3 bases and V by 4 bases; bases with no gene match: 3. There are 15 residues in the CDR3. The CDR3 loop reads CASSFIAGGYNEQFF. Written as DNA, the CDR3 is TGTGCCAGCAGTTTTATAGCGGGGGGCTACAATGAGCAGTTCTTC.

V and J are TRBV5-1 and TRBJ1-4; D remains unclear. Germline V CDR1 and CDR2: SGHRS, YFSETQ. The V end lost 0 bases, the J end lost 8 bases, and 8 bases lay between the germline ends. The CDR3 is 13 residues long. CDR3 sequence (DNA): TGCGCCAGCAGCTTGGACAGCCGCGAAAAACTGTTTTTT. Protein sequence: CASSLDSREKLFF.

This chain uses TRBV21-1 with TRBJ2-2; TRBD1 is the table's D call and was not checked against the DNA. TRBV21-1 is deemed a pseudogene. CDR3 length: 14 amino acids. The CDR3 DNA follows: TGTGCCAGCAGGAGGACAACGAACACCGGGGAGCTGTTTTTT. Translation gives CASRRTTNTGELFF.

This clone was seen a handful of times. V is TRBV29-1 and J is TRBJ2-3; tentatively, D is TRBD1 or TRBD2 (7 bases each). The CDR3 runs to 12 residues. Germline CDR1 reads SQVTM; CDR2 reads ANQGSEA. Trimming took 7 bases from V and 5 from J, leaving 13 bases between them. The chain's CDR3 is CSGDREGDTQYF. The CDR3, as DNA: TGCAGCGGTGACAGGGAGGGAGATACGCAGTATTTT.

CDR3: CASSVVDRERGYTF. The CDR3 DNA reads as TGTGCCAGCAGCGTAGTGGACAGGGAACGCGGCTACACCTTC. The chain combines TRBV5-4 with TRBJ1-2, with 8 bases matching TRBD1. The germline CDR1 and CDR2 sequences are SGHNT and YYREEE (reference sequence). This CDR3 comprises 14 residues. V lost 4 bases and J lost 8; bases outside the gene matches: 10.

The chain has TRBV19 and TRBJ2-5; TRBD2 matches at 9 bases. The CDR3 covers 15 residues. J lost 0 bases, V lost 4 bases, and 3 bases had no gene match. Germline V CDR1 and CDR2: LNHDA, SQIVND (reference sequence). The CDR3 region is CASSKAGGYQETQYF. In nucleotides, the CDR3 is TGTGCCAGTAGTAAGGCGGGGGGGTACCAAGAGACCCAGTACTTC.

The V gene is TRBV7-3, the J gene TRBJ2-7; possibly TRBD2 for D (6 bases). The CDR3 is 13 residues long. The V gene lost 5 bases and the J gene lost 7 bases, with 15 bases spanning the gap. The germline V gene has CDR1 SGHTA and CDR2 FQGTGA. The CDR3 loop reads CASSPISGQEQYF. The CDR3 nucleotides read TGTGCCAGCAGCCCTATAAGCGGGCAGGAGCAGTACTTC.